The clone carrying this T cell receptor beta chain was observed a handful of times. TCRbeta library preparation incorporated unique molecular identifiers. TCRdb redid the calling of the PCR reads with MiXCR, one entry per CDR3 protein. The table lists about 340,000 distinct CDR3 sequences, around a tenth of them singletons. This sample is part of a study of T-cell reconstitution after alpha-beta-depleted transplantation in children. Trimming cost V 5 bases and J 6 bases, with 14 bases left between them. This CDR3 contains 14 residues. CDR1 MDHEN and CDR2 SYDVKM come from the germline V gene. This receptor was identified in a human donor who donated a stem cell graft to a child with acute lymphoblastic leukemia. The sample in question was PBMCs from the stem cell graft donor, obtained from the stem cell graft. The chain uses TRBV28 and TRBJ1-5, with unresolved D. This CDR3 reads CASSTPGVVQPQHF. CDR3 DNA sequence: TGTGCCAGCAGTACCCCGGGTGTGGTTCAGCCCCAGCATTTT.